The 10 T cell receptor beta chains listed next were all sequenced from one sample in a study of CD8+ T cells in alopecia areata. Extraction and reverse transcription of RNA yielded cDNA as the sequencing template. Using immunoSEQ multiplex PCR, the repertoire was profiled, and TCRdb retains in-frame clones only, with some absent. The table has fewer than 110,000 clones, about four fifths seen once. Treatment denoted: oral pan-JAK inhibitor, 5-10 mg twice daily. Material: CD8+ T cells sorted from blood, obtained at week 24, from a patient treated with tofacitinib. These receptors originate from a human donor with alopecia areata.

This clone was seen just once. This sequence joins TRBV7-9 and TRBJ1-2; maybe TRBD1 (5 bases). The V end was cut by 10 bases, the J end by 2 bases, with 14 bases between. From germline, CDR1 is SEHNR and CDR2 FQNEAQ (reference sequence). The CDR3 spans 13 residues. The DNA for the CDR3 is TGTGCCATAGGGAAAGGGGCCAACTATGGCTACACCTTC. Protein sequence: CAIGKGANYGYTF.

The chain has TRBV27 and TRBJ2-1, with 11 positions matching TRBD2. The ends lost 5 bases at V and 1 base at J; junction bases unmatched: 4. Per germline, CDR1 MNHEY and CDR2 SMNVEV (reference sequence). The CDR3 covers 16 residues. As DNA, the CDR3 is TGTGCCAGCAGTATTAGCGGGGGGGCTTCCTACAATGAGCAGTTCTTC. The encoded protein is CASSISGGASYNEQFF.

V gene TRBV6-5 combines with J gene TRBJ1-1; TRBD1 aligns across 7 bases. The CDR3 spans 14 residues. In germline, CDR1 is MNHEY, CDR2 SVGAGI. With V trimmed by 7 bases and J by 4 bases, 9 bases remained unmatched. CDR3 sequence reads: CASTNQGGFTEAFF. The CDR3 bases are TGTGCCAGCACTAACCAGGGGGGTTTCACTGAAGCTTTCTTT.

This chain links TRBV14 with TRBJ1-2; TRBD1 aligns across 9 bases. The J segment lost 6 bases and the V segment lost 4 bases, leaving 6 bases of the junction unmatched. Germline V lookup: CDR1 SGHDN, CDR2 FVKESK. The CDR3 extends over 14 amino acids. The CDR3 sequence is CASSRDRALDGYTF. In DNA, the CDR3 is TGTGCCAGCAGCCGGGACAGGGCGCTCGATGGCTACACCTTC.

This CDR3 is CASSSTGGELYEQYF. CDR3 coding DNA: TGTGCCAGCAGTTCGACAGGGGGCGAGTTGTACGAGCAGTACTTC. The V call is TRBV27, the J call TRBJ2-7; 10 nucleotides match TRBD1. After removal of 4 bases from V and 4 bases from J, the junction contained 7 bases not matched to a gene. In germline, CDR1 is MNHEY, CDR2 SMNVEV (reference sequence). The CDR3 loop spans 15 amino acids.

V and J are TRBV29-1 and TRBJ2-4; possibly TRBD2 for D (5 bases). Trimming removed 4 bases from V and 7 bases from J, with 11 bases in between. Germline V gene lookup returns CDR1 SQVTM and CDR2 ANQGSEA. This CDR3 has 12 amino acids. CDR3 sequence reads: CSVAEGGNIQYF. The CDR3 nucleotides read TGCAGCGTTGCAGAGGGCGGCAACATTCAGTACTTC.

The rearrangement uses TRBV7-9 and TRBJ2-3; 9 positions agree with TRBD2. The V gene end was trimmed by 6 bases and the J gene end by 6 bases; junction bases not matched to a gene: 10. This CDR3 has 15 amino acids. Looked up from germline, CDR1 is SEHNR and CDR2 is FQNEAQ (reference sequence). The CDR3 protein is CASRLTSGTFDTQYF. CDR3 coding DNA: TGTGCCAGCAGGTTGACTAGCGGAACGTTTGATACGCAGTATTTT.

This sequence joins TRBV15 and TRBJ1-2; tentatively, D is TRBD1 (5 bases). Germline assignment: CDR1 LNHNV and CDR2 YYDKDF (reference sequence). The V end lost 1 base, the J end lost 2 bases, and 11 bases lay between the germline ends. The CDR3 spans 15 residues. The CDR3 DNA reads TGTGCCACCAGCAGAGTTGGGGGAGCGAACTATGGCTACACCTTC. Its protein is CATSRVGGANYGYTF.

V and J are TRBV30 and TRBJ1-2, with D possibly being TRBD1 (5 bases). Germline V CDR1 and CDR2: GTSNPN, SVGIG (reference sequence). There are 12 residues in the CDR3. Trimming pared 1 base from V and 3 bases from J, leaving 6 bases between. The CDR3 is CAWSGGYYGYTF. DNA for the CDR3: TGTGCCTGGAGTGGGGGGTACTATGGCTACACCTTC.

In this sample, this clone turned up a few times. The chain employs TRBV7-9 and TRBJ2-5; 9 nucleotides line up with TRBD1. Germline assignment: CDR1 SEHNR and CDR2 FQNEAQ (reference sequence). The CDR3 length is 15 residues. J gave up 5 bases and V 3 bases, and 7 bases lay outside the gene matches. The CDR3: CASSFRDRVGETQYF. In DNA form, the CDR3 reads TGTGCCAGCAGCTTCCGGGACAGGGTCGGGGAGACCCAGTACTTC.